The clone carrying this T cell receptor beta chain qualifies as medium-sized (0.01 to 0.1%). Its antigen is currently unknown. The data derive from a study of T-cell reconstitution after alpha-beta-depleted transplantation in children. Study-wide findings and caveats: T cells produced anew were the main source of T-cell counts and diversity one year after transplant. Reportedly, only several hundred clones from non-depleted graft cells drove alpha-beta T-cell counts at about two months.

After removal of 2 bases from V and 4 bases from J, the junction contained 5 bases not matched to a gene. CDR1 and CDR2 (germline): KGHSH, LQKENI. The CDR3 runs to 16 residues. Unique molecular identifiers were built into the TCRbeta library. TCRdb passed the PCR reads through MiXCR, listing each CDR3 protein once. This table has more than 3,500 distinct CDR3 sequences, around 23% appearing once. The V gene is TRBV18, the J gene TRBJ1-3; 10 nucleotides match TRBD1. This clonotype originated in a boy in the first two years of life who had a stem cell transplant for SCID, so the T cells may come from the graft donor. Sequenced material: PBMCs, mostly from graft donor cells, taken 60 days after TCRalphabeta/CD19-depleted stem cell transplant. The CDR3 here is CASSPGTGAIGNTIYF. The CDR3 coding sequence is TGTGCCAGCTCACCAGGGACAGGGGCTATCGGAAACACCATATATTTT.